The 15 T cell receptor beta chains reported below all come from one sample, sequenced in a study of Graves' ophthalmopathy and Graves' hyperthyroidism (dated by TCRdb to 2016 to 2019). Sequencer: Illumina HiSeq 2000. For repertoire sequencing, the TCR beta CDR3 regions were amplified from RNA transcripts. The first round of RT-PCR was done with HTBI primers and the Qiagen OneStep RT-PCR kit, and was followed by a second round of multiplex PCR, then size selection and purification. TCRdb reworked the public reads: Q25 trimming with fastp, MiXCR clone assembly, productive beta chains retained. Rows matching on CDR3 protein sequence are summarized as one entry with the most common DNA and genes. This sample comprises about 410,000 distinct CDR3 sequences, 15% to 20% of them detected only once. The top ten clones comprise 1.6% of the sample. Sequenced input: peripheral blood. The receptor source for this set is a woman aged 18-30 years with Graves' ophthalmopathy. Donor details come from another sample of the same person, matched by shared clones.

This clonotype was seen many times. The chain uses TRBV28 and TRBJ1-2; a weak D match, TRBD1 (5 bases). V was cut by 5 bases and J by 5 bases, with 6 bases left in between. The germline V gene encodes CDR1 MDHEN and CDR2 SYDVKM. CDR3 length: 11 amino acids. CDR3 DNA sequence: TGTGCCAGCAGTGGGGGGTATGGCTACACCTTC. Encoded protein: CASSGGYGYTF.

This clonotype came up many times. The CDR3, as DNA: TGTGCCAGCAGCTTAGATAGCGGGTTTTCCGGGGAGCTGTTTTTT. Encoded protein: CASSLDSGFSGELFF. The V and J genes are TRBV11-2 and TRBJ2-2, with 7 bases fitting TRBD2. The CDR3 sequence is 15 residues long. Germline-derived CDR1 and CDR2 are SGHAT and FQNNGV. With V trimmed by 0 bases and J by 6 bases, 4 bases remained unmatched.

This clonotype has ten or more counts. The rearrangement joins TRBV12-3 or TRBV12-4 to TRBJ1-5, with a possible D match to TRBD1 (5 bases). CDR3 length: 14 residues. Between the trimmed V and J ends, which lost 6 bases and 1 base, there was a span of 10 bases. The CDR3 DNA follows: TGTGCCAGCAGAATAGGGGTGAGCAATCAGCCCCAGCATTTT. Its translation: CASRIGVSNQPQHF.

This clonotype was seen only a few times. This chain uses TRBV6-5 with TRBJ2-2, with a weak D call TRBD1 (6 bases). Germline CDR1 reads MNHEY; CDR2 reads SVGAGI. Trimming left V 0 bases short and J 4 bases short, with 9 bases between. CDR3 length equals 15 residues. This CDR3 is CASSYSYRATGELFF. As DNA, the CDR3 is TGTGCCAGCAGTTACTCGTACAGGGCCACCGGGGAGCTGTTTTTT.

This clonotype has a count of ten or more. The rearrangement uses TRBV4-1 and TRBJ1-3; D possibly corresponds to TRBD1 (6 bases). Germline V gives CDR1 MGHRA, CDR2 YSYEKL. The CDR3 runs 16 residues. With 0 bases removed from V and 3 bases from J, the gap between germline ends came to 12 bases. The CDR3 loop reads CASSQERGAGGNTIYF. DNA for the CDR3: TGCGCCAGCAGCCAAGAGAGGGGGGCCGGTGGAAACACCATATATTTT.

This clonotype was counted at least ten times. The chain combines TRBV28 with TRBJ2-2; D remains unclear. Germline loops: CDR1 MDHEN, CDR2 SYDVKM. V lost 2 bases and J lost 2, with 12 bases in between. The CDR3 runs 16 residues. For the CDR3, the DNA is TGTGCCAGCAGTTTAAGGCTCCGATTCAACACCGGGGAGCTGTTTTTT. It encodes CASSLRLRFNTGELFF.

The J gene is TRBJ1-1, the V gene TRBV28, with D perhaps TRBD1 (6 bases). Trimming took 3 bases from V and 6 from J, leaving 20 bases between them. This CDR3 has 16 residues. Germline CDR1 reads MDHEN; CDR2 reads SYDVKM. CDR3 protein: CASSFTLSRGAAEAFF. The CDR3 DNA reads TGTGCCAGCAGTTTCACCCTATCTCGGGGGGCGGCTGAAGCTTTCTTT.

The sample holds many counts of this clonotype. The chain combines TRBV4-1 with TRBJ1-1, with D unclear. Germline CDR1 and CDR2: MGHRA and YSYEKL. The V and J ends lost 1 base and 1 base respectively, with 10 bases between them. CDR3 length: 15 amino acids. The CDR3 nucleotides are TGCGCCAGCAGCCAAGTAGGGCAGGAGAACACTGAAGCTTTCTTT. Amino acids: CASSQVGQENTEAFF.

This clonotype was detected ten times or more. This chain joins TRBV29-1 and TRBJ1-1; possible D gene TRBD1, 6 bases. This CDR3 is 13 amino acids long. V was clipped by 7 bases and J by 1 base, with 13 bases between them. Germline V gene data show CDR1 as SQVTM and CDR2 as ANQGSEA. In nucleotides, the CDR3 is TGCAGCGGGCGAGGGGGACGGAACACTGAAGCTTTCTTT. Its protein is CSGRGGRNTEAFF.

Only one count was recorded for this clonotype. The J gene is TRBJ1-1, the V gene TRBV13, with unresolved D. V lost 0 bases to trimming and J lost 4 bases, with 9 bases between them. CDR1 PRHDT and CDR2 FYEKMQ come from the germline V gene (reference sequence). The CDR3 spans 14 residues. Written as DNA, the CDR3 is TGTGCCAGCAGCTTAGGGGTGGTAGGCACTGAAGCTTTCTTT. It specifies CASSLGVVGTEAFF.

V is TRBV6-2 or TRBV6-3 and J is TRBJ2-5; tentative D call: TRBD2 (6 bases). Looked up from germline, CDR1 is MNHEY and CDR2 is SVGEGT. V gave up 0 bases and J gave up 2 bases, with 10 bases separating them. The CDR3 is made up of 15 amino acids. The CDR3 loop reads CASSYSVADQETQYF. The CDR3 DNA reads as TGTGCCAGCAGTTACTCAGTAGCGGATCAAGAGACCCAGTACTTC.

This clonotype was seen repeatedly, ten times or more. The chain recombines TRBV27 with TRBJ2-5; tentatively, D is TRBD2 (6 bases). The CDR3 length is 18 residues. Trimming took off 1 base at V and 4 bases at J, with 22 bases between the two ends. Germline V lookup: CDR1 MNHEY, CDR2 SMNVEV (reference sequence). The CDR3 loop reads CASSLLGGSRHGRETQYF. CDR3 in DNA: TGTGCCAGCAGTTTATTGGGGGGATCCAGGCACGGAAGAGAGACCCAGTACTTC.

V usage is TRBV28 and J usage is TRBJ1-2; D possibly corresponds to TRBD1 (5 bases). CDR1 MDHEN and CDR2 SYDVKM come from the germline V gene. The CDR3 contains 17 residues. V lost 2 bases and J lost 2, with 18 bases in between. The CDR3 loop is CASSLRGKASLNYGYTF. CDR3 in DNA: TGTGCCAGCAGTTTAAGGGGCAAGGCCAGTTTAAACTATGGCTACACCTTC.

This clonotype was picked up a small number of times. This sequence joins TRBV20-1 and TRBJ1-2; 8 nucleotides align to TRBD1. Germline V gene sequence: CDR1 DFQATT, CDR2 SNEGSKA (reference sequence). V gave up 5 bases and J gave up 7 bases; unmatched junction bases: 12. This CDR3 has 14 residues. CDR3 bases: TGCAGTGCTGGACAGGGAGGGTCCGCCGGTGGCTACACCTTC. Protein: CSAGQGGSAGGYTF.

Many counts were recorded for this clonotype. This chain connects TRBV6-1 to TRBJ2-7; D might be TRBD1 (6 bases). Germline CDR1 and CDR2: MNHNS and SASEGT. CDR3 length: 15 amino acids. Trimming shortened V by 8 bases and J by 3 bases, and 20 bases separated the two germline ends. The CDR3: CASVGQLEGGYEQYF. The CDR3 DNA reads as TGTGCCAGCGTGGGACAACTCGAAGGAGGCTACGAGCAGTACTTC.